This TCR beta chain was recorded in a study of somatic mutations in cytotoxic T cells in rheumatoid arthritis. Study conclusions and caveats: Neither rheumatoid arthritis patients nor age-matched healthy controls had significantly different CD8+ T-cell clonality from the other group.

Details on this clone: Its matching antigen is unknown.

Blood donors with median age roughly 51 years (range roughly 21-70), 50% to 65% female, served as healthy controls. Positive magnetic bead selection, which isolated the CD4+ and CD8+ cells, was followed by a flow cytometry check of purity. Clones were sequenced by immunoSEQ multiplex PCR, and TCRdb holds only the in-frame ones, with some missing. The data show more than 15,000 clones, 70% to 85% seen once. The germline V gene has CDR1 LNHDA and CDR2 SQIVND (reference sequence). The CDR3 is made up of 15 amino acids. Trimming shortened V by 5 bases and J by 3 bases, and 17 bases separated the two germline ends.

Specimen: CD8+ T cells sorted from blood. The receptor was derived from a man aged 55 to 70 in good health. V gene TRBV19 combines with J gene TRBJ2-7; maybe TRBD1 (6 bases). In DNA form, the CDR3 reads TGTGCCAGTAGTGAGGGCGCAGGGGCCTACTACGAGCAGTACTTC. Amino acid sequence: CASSEGAGAYYEQYF.